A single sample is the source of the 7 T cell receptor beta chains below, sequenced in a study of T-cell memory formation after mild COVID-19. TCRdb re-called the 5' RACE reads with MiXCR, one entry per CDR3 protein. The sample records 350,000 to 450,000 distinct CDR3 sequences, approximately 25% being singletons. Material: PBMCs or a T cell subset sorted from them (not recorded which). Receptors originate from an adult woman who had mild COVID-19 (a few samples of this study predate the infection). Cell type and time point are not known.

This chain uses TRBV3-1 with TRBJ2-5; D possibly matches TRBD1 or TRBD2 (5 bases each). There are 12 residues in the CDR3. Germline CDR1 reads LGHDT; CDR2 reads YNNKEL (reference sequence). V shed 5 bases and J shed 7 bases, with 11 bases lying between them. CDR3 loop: CASSIPGGTQYF. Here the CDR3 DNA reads TGTGCCAGCAGCATACCTGGGGGGACCCAGTACTTC.

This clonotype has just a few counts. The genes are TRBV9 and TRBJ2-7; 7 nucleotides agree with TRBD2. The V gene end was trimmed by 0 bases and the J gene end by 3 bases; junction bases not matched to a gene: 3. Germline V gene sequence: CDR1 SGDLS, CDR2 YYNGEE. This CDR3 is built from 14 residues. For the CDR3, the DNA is TGTGCCAGCAGCGTAGGCGGGGACTACTACGAGCAGTACTTC. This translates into CASSVGGDYYEQYF.

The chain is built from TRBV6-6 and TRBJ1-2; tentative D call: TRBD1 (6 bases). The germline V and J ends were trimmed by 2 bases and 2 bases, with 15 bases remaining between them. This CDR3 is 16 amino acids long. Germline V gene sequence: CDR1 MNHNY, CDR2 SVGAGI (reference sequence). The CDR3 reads CASSYQDQGWNYGYTF. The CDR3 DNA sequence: TGTGCCAGCAGTTACCAGGATCAGGGGTGGAACTATGGCTACACCTTC.

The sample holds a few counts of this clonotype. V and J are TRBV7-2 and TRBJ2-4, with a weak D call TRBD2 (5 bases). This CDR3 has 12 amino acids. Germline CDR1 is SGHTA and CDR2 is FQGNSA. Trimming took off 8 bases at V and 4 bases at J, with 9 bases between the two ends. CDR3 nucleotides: TGTGCCAGCGGAGCGGTAAAAAACATTCAGTACTTC. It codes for CASGAVKNIQYF. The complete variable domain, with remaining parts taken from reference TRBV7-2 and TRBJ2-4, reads GAGVSQSPSNKVTEKGKDVELRCDPISGHTALYWYRQSLGQGLEFLIYFQGNSAPDKSGLPSDRFSAERTGGSVSTLTIQRTQQEDSAVYLCASGAVKNIQYFGAGTRLSVL.

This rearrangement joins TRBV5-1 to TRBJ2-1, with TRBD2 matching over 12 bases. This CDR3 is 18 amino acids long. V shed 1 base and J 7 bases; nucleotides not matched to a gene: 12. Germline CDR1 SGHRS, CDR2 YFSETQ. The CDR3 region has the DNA TGCGCCAGCAGCTTGCTTTCTAGCGGGGGGGCCGCCGGTAATGAGCAGTTCTTC. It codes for CASSLLSSGGAAGNEQFF.

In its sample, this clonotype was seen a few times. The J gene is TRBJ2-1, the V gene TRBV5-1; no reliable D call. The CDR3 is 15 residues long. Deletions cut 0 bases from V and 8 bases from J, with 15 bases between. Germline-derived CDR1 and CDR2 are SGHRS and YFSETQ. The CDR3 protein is CASSLGTTARDEQFF. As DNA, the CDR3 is TGCGCCAGCAGCTTGGGGACGACGGCTCGGGATGAGCAGTTCTTC. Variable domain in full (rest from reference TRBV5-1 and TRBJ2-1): KAGVTQTPRYLIKTRGQQVTLSCSPISGHRSVSWYQQTPGQGLQFLFEYFSETQRNKGNFPGRFSGRQFSNSRSEMNVSTLELGDSALYLCASSLGTTARDEQFFGPGTRLTVL.

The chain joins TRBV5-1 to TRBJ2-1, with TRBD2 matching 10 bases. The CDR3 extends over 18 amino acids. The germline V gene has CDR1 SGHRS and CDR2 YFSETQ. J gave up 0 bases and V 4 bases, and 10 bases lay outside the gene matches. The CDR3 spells CASSPGLARANSYNEQFF. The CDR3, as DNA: TGCGCCAGCAGCCCGGGACTAGCGAGAGCCAACTCCTACAATGAGCAGTTCTTC.